A selection of T cell receptor beta chains follows, all from one sample in a study of T cell responses to AZD1222 COVID-19 vaccine. Produced via immunoSEQ multiplex PCR; TCRdb's table is partial and in-frame only. The repertoire holds some 130,000 clones, about 89% seen once, with roughly a tenth in the top ten. The sequences come from peripheral blood, collected 28 days after the second AZD1222 dose. These receptors originate from an adult who received the AZD1222 COVID-19 vaccine. CDR3s leave out the opening cysteine and the closing phenylalanine or tryptophan. Each record gives: J gene, V gene, CDR3 protein.

J: TRBJ1-1
V: TRBV5-1
CDR3: ASSPGGLRTEAF

J: TRBJ2-2
V: TRBV5-1
CDR3: ASSLRSQANTGELF

J: TRBJ1-2
V: TRBV10-3
CDR3: AISGRTGADYGYT

J: TRBJ1-1
V: TRBV3-1/TRBV3-2
CDR3: ASSHFRGSNTEAF

J: TRBJ1-1
V: TRBV10-3
CDR3: ASRPGTGMNTEAF

J: TRBJ1-5
V: TRBV10-3
CDR3: ATCPSGESNQPQH

J: TRBJ1-2
V: TRBV6-5
CDR3: ASSYSSMGYGYT

J: TRBJ2-1
V: TRBV2
CDR3: ASIRIHEQF

J: TRBJ2-1
V: TRBV7-9
CDR3: ASSLLAGPNEQF

J: TRBJ2-1
V: TRBV27
CDR3: ASSFPGQTEQF

J: TRBJ1-1
V: TRBV18
CDR3: ASSPQTHPGDTEAF

J: TRBJ2-7
V: TRBV7-7
CDR3: ASSSRRGNEQY

J: TRBJ2-3
V: TRBV10-3
CDR3: AISETAGGPRDTQY

J: TRBJ2-7
V: TRBV19
CDR3: ASSLNRGRGYEQY

J: TRBJ2-5
V: TRBV3-1/TRBV3-2
CDR3: ASSLKAPDREEETQY

J: TRBJ1-5
V: TRBV7-2
CDR3: ASSLVASAGFNQPQH

J: TRBJ1-4
V: TRBV27
CDR3: ASSFGAGGASKGFGKLF

J: TRBJ1-3
V: TRBV5-1
CDR3: ASTTVPSSGNTIY

J: TRBJ1-1
V: TRBV30
CDR3: AWSVPPANTEAF

J: TRBJ1-5
V: TRBV10-3
CDR3: AISELSAGQPQH

J: TRBJ2-1
V: TRBV5-1
CDR3: ASSFRNEQF

J: TRBJ1-6
V: TRBV2
CDR3: ASSVADGRGPLH

J: TRBJ2-5
V: TRBV2
CDR3: ASSRDFLPGETQY

J: TRBJ2-7
V: TRBV3-1/TRBV3-2
CDR3: ASSLGRGGGSSEQY

J: TRBJ1-1
V: TRBV4-1
CDR3: ASSPGQGNTEAF

J: TRBJ1-2
V: TRBV12-3/TRBV12-4
CDR3: ASRPTGDYGYT

J: TRBJ1-5
V: TRBV30
CDR3: AWSSGHFNQPQH

J: TRBJ1-1
V: TRBV2
CDR3: ASSVDPEAF

J: TRBJ1-5
V: TRBV5-5
CDR3: ASSLAGGDQPQH

J: TRBJ1-1
V: TRBV11-1
CDR3: ASSRDNGGLNTEAF

J: TRBJ2-7
V: TRBV27
CDR3: ASSLKPWAYEQY

J: TRBJ2-6
V: TRBV4-2
CDR3: ASSQDLGAGANVLT

J: TRBJ1-3
V: TRBV5-6
CDR3: ASSRTGNTIY

J: TRBJ1-1
V: TRBV15
CDR3: ATSRDGALPITEAF

J: TRBJ2-7
V: TRBV24-1
CDR3: ATPGGGIGLYEQY

J: TRBJ1-4
V: TRBV7-2
CDR3: ASSLDQGAEKLF

J: TRBJ1-6
V: TRBV19
CDR3: ASSYLTGAGHNSPLH

J: TRBJ2-1
V: TRBV18
CDR3: ASSPPGGRTISEQF

J: TRBJ1-1
V: TRBV19
CDR3: ASISPLTNTEAF

J: TRBJ1-3
V: TRBV27
CDR3: ASSFRGTLGNTIY

J: TRBJ1-1
V: TRBV10-3
CDR3: ATLGSTNTEAF

J: TRBJ2-6
V: TRBV29-1
CDR3: SVEDVTGLAGANVLT

J: TRBJ1-5
V: TRBV28
CDR3: ASSTWRAATDQPQH

J: TRBJ1-6
V: TRBV6-2/TRBV6-3
CDR3: ASSRPNSPLH

J: TRBJ1-1
V: TRBV19
CDR3: ASRILVGIKGGNTEAF

J: TRBJ1-3
V: TRBV5-8
CDR3: ASSPWSGNTIY

J: TRBJ1-2
V: TRBV18
CDR3: ASSQGQDFLGYT

J: TRBJ1-1
V: TRBV7-2
CDR3: ASSLQGLDTEAF